The text below deals with one T cell receptor beta chain. The antigen is undetermined. TCRdb passed the reads through MiXCR, listing each CDR3 protein once. The sample holds roughly 120,000 distinct CDR3 sequences, 32% seen once. The source of the sample is a study of T cell repertoires in cytomegalovirus infection. About the study: In the study, CMV epitopes included recently identified HLA-C-restricted and well-studied HLA-B-restricted ones. Public TCR beta signatures provided an indication of both CMV infection and a matching HLA type. General study points: Carriers of CMV plus the relevant HLA were identified by cumulative public TCR beta family frequency. Predominance within the ex vivo response was attributable to HLA-C-restricted CMV-specific TCR beta clonotypes.

V was shortened by 1 base and J by 4 bases, with 17 bases between the two germline ends. The length of the CDR3 is 17 residues. Germline values: CDR1 MGHRA, CDR2 YSYEKL. The rearrangement joins TRBV4-1 to TRBJ1-5; possible D gene TRBD1, 5 bases. The TCR sequence derives from a human donor in good health (CMV status not recorded). Some clones in this sample may be carry-over from other donors' samples. This specimen consisted of CD8+ T cells from cultured PBMCs, obtained from culture after CMV antigen stimulation. The CDR3 sequence is CASSQVGVLIGNQPQHF. The CDR3 region has the DNA TGCGCCAGCAGCCAAGTGGGGGTACTCATAGGGAATCAGCCCCAGCATTTT.